The clone carrying this T cell receptor beta chain was seen at least ten times. This record comes from a study of T cells of healthy individuals. Germline CDR1 reads MNHEY; CDR2 reads SVGEGT. CDR3 length: 13 amino acids. Trimming took off 5 bases at V and 5 bases at J, with 12 bases between the two ends. TCRdb reanalysed the 5' RACE reads using MiXCR and keeps one entry per CDR3 protein. The sample has 53,000 or so distinct CDR3 sequences, around 15% seen once. The sequence derives from a human donor in good health. The genes are TRBV6-2 or TRBV6-3 and TRBJ1-1; D not resolved. The CDR3 bases are TGTGCCAGCAGTACTATTAAGGGAACTGAAGCTTTCTTT. Translating gives CASSTIKGTEAFF.